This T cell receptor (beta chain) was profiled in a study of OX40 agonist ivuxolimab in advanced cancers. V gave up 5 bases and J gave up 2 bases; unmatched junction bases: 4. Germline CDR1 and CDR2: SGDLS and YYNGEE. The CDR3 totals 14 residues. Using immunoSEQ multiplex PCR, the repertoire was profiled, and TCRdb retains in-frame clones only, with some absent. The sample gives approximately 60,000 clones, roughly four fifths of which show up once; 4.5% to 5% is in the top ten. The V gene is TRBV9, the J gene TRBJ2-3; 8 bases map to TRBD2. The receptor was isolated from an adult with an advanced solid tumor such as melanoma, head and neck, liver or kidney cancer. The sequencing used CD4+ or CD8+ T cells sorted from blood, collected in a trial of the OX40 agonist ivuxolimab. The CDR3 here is CASSERGITDTQYF. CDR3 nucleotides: TGTGCCAGCAGTGAGCGGGGGATCACAGATACGCAGTATTTT.